The present TCR beta chain was sequenced within a study of T cell changes during pregnancy in multiple sclerosis. This CDR3 has 14 residues. Germline-derived CDR1 and CDR2 are MNHEY and SMNVEV (reference sequence). V lost 6 bases and J lost 4, with 15 bases in between. The table came from immunoSEQ multiplex PCR; TCRdb's copy has only in-frame clones and leaves some out. The repertoire consists of more than 40,000 clones, with 90% occurring once and the leading ten covering 6.5% to 7.5%. The genes are TRBV27 and TRBJ1-1, with a tentative D call TRBD1 (5 bases). The starting material was CD8+ T cells from peripheral blood mononuclear cells, obtained in the third trimester of pregnancy. This TCR came from a female donor with multiple sclerosis, enrolled in a pregnancy study. The CDR3 nucleotides are TGTGCCAGCAGATACGCCTCAGGGTTCACTGAAGCTTTCTTT. Translating gives CASRYASGFTEAFF.